These 2 T cell receptor beta chains came from one sample sequenced in a study of shared clonotypes between healthy human individuals. This table comes from immunoSEQ multiplex PCR, and its TCRdb copy is limited to in-frame clones, with some not included. The table lists 600,000 to 700,000 clones, 55% to 85% of them singletons. Sequenced: memory CD4+ T cells sorted from blood. The subset here: CD45RA-negative fraction. These receptors originate from a woman aged 30 to 39 in good health.

The chain links TRBV28 to TRBJ2-6, with 7 bases aligning to TRBD1. V gave up 4 bases and J gave up 0 bases; unmatched junction bases: 12. Germline V gene lookup returns CDR1 MDHEN and CDR2 SYDVKM. This CDR3 region has 19 residues. CDR3 region: CASSSHSGTESSGANVLTF. The CDR3 coding sequence is TGTGCCAGCAGTTCTCACTCCGGGACAGAGAGCTCTGGGGCCAACGTCCTGACTTTC. Full variable domain (missing parts from reference TRBV28 and TRBJ2-6): DVKVTQSSRYLVKRTGEKVFLECVQDMDHENMFWYRQDPGLGLRLIYFSYDVKMKEKGDIPEGYSVSREKKERFSLILESASTNQTSMYLCASSSHSGTESSGANVLTFGAGSRLTVL.

The chain has TRBV6-6 and TRBJ1-5, with D unresolved. The ends were cut back, 5 bases at V and 5 bases at J, with 13 bases in the middle. From germline, CDR1 is MNHNY and CDR2 SVGAGI (reference sequence). The CDR3 loop spans 14 amino acids. This CDR3 reads CASSGDGDYQPQHF. The CDR3 DNA follows: TGTGCCAGCAGTGGAGACGGAGATTATCAGCCCCAGCATTTT.